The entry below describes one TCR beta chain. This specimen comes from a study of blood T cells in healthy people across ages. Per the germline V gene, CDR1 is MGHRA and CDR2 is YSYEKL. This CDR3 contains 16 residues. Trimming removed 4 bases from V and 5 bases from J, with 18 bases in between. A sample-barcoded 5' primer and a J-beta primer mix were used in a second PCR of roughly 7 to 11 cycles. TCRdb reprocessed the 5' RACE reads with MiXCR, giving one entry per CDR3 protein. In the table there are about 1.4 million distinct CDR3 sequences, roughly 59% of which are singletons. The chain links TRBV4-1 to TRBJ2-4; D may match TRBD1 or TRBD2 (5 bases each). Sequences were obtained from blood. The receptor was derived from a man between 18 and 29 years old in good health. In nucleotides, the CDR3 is TGCGCCAGCAGCCCACGAAGAGAGGGGTCCCAAAACATTCAGTACTTC. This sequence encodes CASSPRREGSQNIQYF.